The clone carrying this T cell receptor beta chain was found a few times. As yet, its antigen is unknown. CDR1 is SGHNT and CDR2 is YENEEA in the germline V gene. The CDR3 extends over 16 amino acids. V lost 5 bases to trimming and J lost 1 base; unmatched junction nucleotides: 7. This specimen comes from a study of somatic mutations in cytotoxic T cells in rheumatoid arthritis. Repertoires were generated with immunoSEQ multiplex PCR, while TCRdb's copy carries only in-frame clones and drops some. Of about 7,000 clones listed, roughly 55% are singletons. Overall study results and limits: Each of about an eighth of the 65 patients had a largest CD8+ clone that made up more than 20% of CD8+ cells. Clonality of CD8+ cells rose with age in rheumatoid arthritis patients but not healthy controls.

Input material: CD8+ T cells sorted from blood. This TCR was recovered from a woman aged 40-49 years in good health. This chain uses TRBV11-3 with TRBJ2-7; the match to TRBD2 covers 11 bases. This CDR3 reads CASSARLAGLSYEQYF. In DNA form, the CDR3 reads TGTGCCAGCAGCGCCCGACTAGCGGGGTTGTCCTACGAGCAGTACTTC.